This TCR beta chain is drawn from a study of CD8+CD57+ T cells in acquired aplastic anemia. Study-wide context: DNA from sorted CD4+ and CD8+ cells averaged roughly 3.2 ug.

Patients picked for sequencing had shown CD8+CD57+ cell expansion detected by flow cytometry. At least ten counts were recorded for this clonotype. The CDR3 extends over 16 amino acids. CDR1 and CDR2 from the germline V gene are LNHNV and YYDKDF (reference sequence). Trimming at V came to 0 bases and at J to 6 bases, leaving 10 bases not matched to a gene. Profiling that covered TCR beta VDJ and CDR3 relied on genomic DNA as its template. From the reads, TCRdb called clonotypes with MiXCR, one entry per CDR3 protein. The sample has about 160,000 distinct CDR3 sequences, roughly 48% seen once. The sequenced sample consisted of sorted CD4+, CD8+, or CD8+CD57+ T cells (not recorded which) from PBMCs. V gene TRBV15 combines with J gene TRBJ2-7, with 8 bases that match TRBD2. This TCR was recovered from a human donor with aplastic anemia. The DNA for the CDR3 is TGTGCCACCAGCAGAGATGGAGTAGGACTAGCCAGCGAGCAGTACTTC. Translation gives CATSRDGVGLASEQYF. The full variable domain, rest sourced from reference TRBV15 and TRBJ2-7, is DAMVIQNPRYQVTQFGKPVTLSCSQTLNHNVMYWYQQKSSQAPKLLFHYYDKDFNNEADTPDNFQSRRPNTSFCFLDIRSPGLGDTAMYLCATSRDGVGLASEQYFGPGTRLTVT.